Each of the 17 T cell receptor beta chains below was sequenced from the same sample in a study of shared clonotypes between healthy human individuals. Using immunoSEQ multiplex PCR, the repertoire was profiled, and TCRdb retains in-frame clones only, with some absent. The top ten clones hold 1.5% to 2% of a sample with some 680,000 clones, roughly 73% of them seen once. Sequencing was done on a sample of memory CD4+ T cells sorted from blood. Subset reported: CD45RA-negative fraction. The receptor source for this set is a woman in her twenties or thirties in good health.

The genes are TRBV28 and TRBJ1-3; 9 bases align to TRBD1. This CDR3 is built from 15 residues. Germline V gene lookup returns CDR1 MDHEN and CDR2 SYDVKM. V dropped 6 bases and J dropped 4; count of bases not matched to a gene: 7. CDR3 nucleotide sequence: TGTGCCAGCAGACCTACCGGGACAGGGGGAAACACCATATATTTT. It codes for CASRPTGTGGNTIYF.

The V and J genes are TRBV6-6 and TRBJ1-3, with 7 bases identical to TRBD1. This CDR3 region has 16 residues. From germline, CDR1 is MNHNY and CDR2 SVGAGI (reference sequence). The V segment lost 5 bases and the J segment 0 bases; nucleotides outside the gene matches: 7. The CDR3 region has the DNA TGTGCCAGCAGTCGCGACAGGGCAGGCTCTGGAAACACCATATATTTT. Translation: CASSRDRAGSGNTIYF.

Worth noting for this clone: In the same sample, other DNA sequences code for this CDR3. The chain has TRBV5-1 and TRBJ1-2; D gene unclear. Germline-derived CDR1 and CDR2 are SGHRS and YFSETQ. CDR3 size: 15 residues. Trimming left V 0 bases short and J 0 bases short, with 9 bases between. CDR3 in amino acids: CASSLEGTTNYGYTF. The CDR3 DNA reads TGCGCCAGCAGCTTGGAGGGTACCACTAACTATGGCTACACCTTC.

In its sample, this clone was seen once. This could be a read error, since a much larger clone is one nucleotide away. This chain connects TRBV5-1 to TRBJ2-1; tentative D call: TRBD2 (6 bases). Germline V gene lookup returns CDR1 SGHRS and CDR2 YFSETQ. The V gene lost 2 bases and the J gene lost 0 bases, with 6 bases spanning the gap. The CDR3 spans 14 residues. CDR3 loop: CASSFGSSYNEQFF. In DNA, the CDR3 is TGCGCCAGCAGCTTCGGGAGCTCCTACAATGAGCAGTTCTTC.

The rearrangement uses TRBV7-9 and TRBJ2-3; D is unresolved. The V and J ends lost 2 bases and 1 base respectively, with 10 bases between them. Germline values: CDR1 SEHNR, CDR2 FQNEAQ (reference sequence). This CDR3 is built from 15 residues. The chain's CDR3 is CASSLNSFGTDTQYF. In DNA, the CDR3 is TGTGCCAGCAGCTTAAATAGTTTTGGCACAGATACGCAGTATTTT. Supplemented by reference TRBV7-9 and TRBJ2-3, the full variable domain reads DTGVSQNPRHKITKRGQNVTFRCDPISEHNRLYWYRQTLGQGPEFLTYFQNEAQLEKSRLLSDRFSAERPKGSFSTLEIQRTEQGDSAMYLCASSLNSFGTDTQYFGPGTRLTVL.

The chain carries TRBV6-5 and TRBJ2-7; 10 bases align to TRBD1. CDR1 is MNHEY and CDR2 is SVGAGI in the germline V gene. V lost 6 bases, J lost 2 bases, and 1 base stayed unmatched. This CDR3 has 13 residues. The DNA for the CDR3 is TGTGCCAGCAGAGGGACAGGGGCCTACGAGCAGTACTTC. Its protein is CASRGTGAYEQYF.

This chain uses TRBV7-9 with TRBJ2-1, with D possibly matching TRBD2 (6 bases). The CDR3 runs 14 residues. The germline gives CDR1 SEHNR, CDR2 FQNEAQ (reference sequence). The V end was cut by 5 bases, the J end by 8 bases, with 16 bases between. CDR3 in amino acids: CASSERRASYEQFF. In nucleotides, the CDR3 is TGTGCCAGCAGCGAAAGGAGGGCCTCCTATGAGCAGTTCTTC.

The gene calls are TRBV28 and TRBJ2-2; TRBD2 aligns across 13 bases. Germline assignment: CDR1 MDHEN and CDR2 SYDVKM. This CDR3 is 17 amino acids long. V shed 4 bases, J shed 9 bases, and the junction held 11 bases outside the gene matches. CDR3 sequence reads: CASSSSGLAGSGRELFF. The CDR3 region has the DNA TGTGCCAGCAGTTCATCGGGACTAGCGGGATCAGGACGGGAGCTGTTTTTT. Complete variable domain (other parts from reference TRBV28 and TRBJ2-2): DVKVTQSSRYLVKRTGEKVFLECVQDMDHENMFWYRQDPGLGLRLIYFSYDVKMKEKGDIPEGYSVSREKKERFSLILESASTNQTSMYLCASSSSGLAGSGRELFFGEGSRLTVL.

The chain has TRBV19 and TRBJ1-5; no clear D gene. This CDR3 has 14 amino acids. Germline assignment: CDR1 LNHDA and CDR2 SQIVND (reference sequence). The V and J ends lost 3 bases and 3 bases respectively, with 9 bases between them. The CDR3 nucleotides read TGTGCCAGTAGTATTGAACAGTTCAATCAGCCCCAGCATTTT. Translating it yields CASSIEQFNQPQHF.

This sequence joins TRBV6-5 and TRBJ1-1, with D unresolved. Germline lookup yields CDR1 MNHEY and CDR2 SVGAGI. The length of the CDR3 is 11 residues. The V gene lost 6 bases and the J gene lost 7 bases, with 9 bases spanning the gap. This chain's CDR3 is CASRGMGEAFF. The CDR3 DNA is TGTGCCAGCAGGGGGATGGGTGAAGCTTTCTTT.

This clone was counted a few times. Written as DNA, the CDR3 is TGTGCCAGCAGCTTAGGGTCAGGGTCTTGGAGAGAAAAACTGTTTTTT. The encoded protein is CASSLGSGSWREKLFF. The J gene is TRBJ1-4, the V gene TRBV7-2; TRBD1 is a possible D gene (5 bases). The CDR3 runs 16 residues. The germline CDR1 and CDR2 sequences are SGHTA and FQGNSA. V was pared by 1 base and J by 8 bases, with 17 bases between.

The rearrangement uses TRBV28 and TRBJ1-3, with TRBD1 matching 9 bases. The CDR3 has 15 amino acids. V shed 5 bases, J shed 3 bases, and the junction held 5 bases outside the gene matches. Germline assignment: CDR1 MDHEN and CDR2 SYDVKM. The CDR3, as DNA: TGTGCCAGCAGTGCACAGGGGGCGGGTGGAAACACCATATATTTT. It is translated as CASSAQGAGGNTIYF.

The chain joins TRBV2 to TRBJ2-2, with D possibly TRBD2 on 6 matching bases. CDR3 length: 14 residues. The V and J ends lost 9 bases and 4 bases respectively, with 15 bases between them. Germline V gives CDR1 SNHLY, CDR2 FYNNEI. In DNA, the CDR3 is TGTGCCAGTAAGCCGGGAGTGAGCACCGGGGAGCTGTTTTTT. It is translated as CASKPGVSTGELFF.

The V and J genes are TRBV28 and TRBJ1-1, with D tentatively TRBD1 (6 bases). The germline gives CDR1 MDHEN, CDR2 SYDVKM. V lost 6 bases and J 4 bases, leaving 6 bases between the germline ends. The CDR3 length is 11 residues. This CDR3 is CASRGGTEAFF. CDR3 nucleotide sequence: TGTGCCAGCAGAGGGGGCACTGAAGCTTTCTTT.

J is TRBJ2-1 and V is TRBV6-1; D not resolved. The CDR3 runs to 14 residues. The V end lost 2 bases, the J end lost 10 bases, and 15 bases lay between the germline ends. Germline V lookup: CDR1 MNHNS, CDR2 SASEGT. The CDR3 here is CASSETFSLGEQFF. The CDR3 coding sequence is TGTGCCAGCAGTGAAACGTTTTCGTTAGGCGAGCAGTTCTTC.

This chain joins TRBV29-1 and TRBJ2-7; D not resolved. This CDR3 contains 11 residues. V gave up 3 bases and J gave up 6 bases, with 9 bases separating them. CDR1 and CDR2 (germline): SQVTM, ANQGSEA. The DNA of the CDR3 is TGCAGCGTTGAGATTCTACGCGAGCAGTACTTC. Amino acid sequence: CSVEILREQYF.

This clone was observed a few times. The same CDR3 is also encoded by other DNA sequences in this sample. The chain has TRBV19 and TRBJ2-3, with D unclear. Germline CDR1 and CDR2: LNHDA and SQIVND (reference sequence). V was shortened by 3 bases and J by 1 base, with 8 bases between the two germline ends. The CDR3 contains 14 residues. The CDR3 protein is CASSIPSGTDTQYF. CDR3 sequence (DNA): TGTGCCAGTAGTATTCCAAGCGGCACAGATACGCAGTATTTT.